This is a list of T cell receptor beta chains from one sample in a study of read filtering for tumor transcriptome and immune sequencing. TCRdb re-called the reads with MiXCR, one entry per CDR3 protein. Of fewer than 150,000 distinct CDR3 sequences listed, 13% are singletons. The sample taken for sequencing was a population of CD138-negative cells sorted from bone marrow. The source of these receptors is a donor over 35 with multiple myeloma. CDR3s include the opening cysteine and the closing phenylalanine or tryptophan. D genes are given only for firm matches. Clone size is stated in some rows and not others, as once, few, many or a class when expanded.

V gene: TRBV7-2; J gene: TRBJ2-1; D gene: -; clone size: many; CDR3 DNA: TGTGCCAGCAGCCCAACCAGACTAGGGGGTGAGCAGTTCTTC; CDR3 protein: CASSPTRLGGEQFF
V gene: TRBV14; J gene: TRBJ2-3; D gene: -; clone size: -; CDR3 DNA: TGTGCCAGCAGCCACCGGAAGAATGCGCAGTATTTT; CDR3 protein: CASSHRKNAQYF
V gene: TRBV5-1; J gene: TRBJ2-3; D gene: TRBD1; clone size: many; CDR3 DNA: TGCGCCAGCAGCTGGGACAGGGCCGATACGCAGTATTTT; CDR3 protein: CASSWDRADTQYF
V gene: TRBV12-3/TRBV12-4; J gene: TRBJ1-1; D gene: -; clone size: many; CDR3 DNA: TGTGCCAGCTGTGATCCACGTTCCCGGACTGAAGCTTTCTTT; CDR3 protein: CASCDPRSRTEAFF
V gene: TRBV6-5; J gene: TRBJ2-7; D gene: TRBD2; clone size: many; CDR3 DNA: TGTGCCAGCAGTCGCTATACCACTAGCGGGAGCTCCTACGAGCAGTACTTC; CDR3 protein: CASSRYTTSGSSYEQYF
V gene: TRBV20-1; J gene: TRBJ2-3; D gene: -; clone size: many; CDR3 DNA: TGCAGTGCTAGCGTAGCTCGAAGCACAGATACGCAGTATTTT; CDR3 protein: CSASVARSTDTQYF
V gene: TRBV5-1; J gene: TRBJ2-7; D gene: TRBD1; clone size: many; CDR3 DNA: TGCGCCAGCAGCTTGGAGGGTAGGGGGCGCCACGAGCAGTACTTC; CDR3 protein: CASSLEGRGRHEQYF
V gene: TRBV7-9; J gene: TRBJ2-2; D gene: TRBD2; clone size: many; CDR3 DNA: TGTGCCAGCAGCCCCACGGGAGGAATGAACACCGGGGAGCTGTTTTTT; CDR3 protein: CASSPTGGMNTGELFF
V gene: TRBV28; J gene: TRBJ2-3; D gene: -; clone size: many; CDR3 DNA: TGTGCCAGCGGGGACCCTAGCACAGATACGCAGTATTTT; CDR3 protein: CASGDPSTDTQYF
V gene: TRBV20-1; J gene: TRBJ2-5; D gene: -; clone size: -; CDR3 DNA: TGCAGTGCTAGTCTCCCACCATCCAGCACCCAGTACTTC; CDR3 protein: CSASLPPSSTQYF
V gene: TRBV6-5; J gene: TRBJ2-7; D gene: -; clone size: many; CDR3 DNA: TGTGCCAGCAGTTCAAGGACAGCTACTCCCTACGAGCAGTACTTC; CDR3 protein: CASSSRTATPYEQYF
V gene: TRBV2; J gene: TRBJ2-2; D gene: -; clone size: many; CDR3 DNA: TGTGCCAGCAGTGAACAGGGAGAAGGGACCGGGGAGCTGTTTTTT; CDR3 protein: CASSEQGEGTGELFF
V gene: TRBV10-3; J gene: TRBJ2-1; D gene: TRBD2; clone size: many; CDR3 DNA: TGTGCCATCAGTGCGTCTAGCGGGAGGGCCGGTGAGCAGTTCTTC; CDR3 protein: CAISASSGRAGEQFF
V gene: TRBV6-4; J gene: TRBJ1-1; D gene: -; clone size: many; CDR3 DNA: TGTGCCAGCAGTGACTCTACAGCAAACACTGAAGCTTTCTTT; CDR3 protein: CASSDSTANTEAFF
V gene: TRBV15; J gene: TRBJ1-1; D gene: -; clone size: many; CDR3 DNA: TGTGCCACCACTAGGGCAGGTTTCACTGAAGCTTTCTTT; CDR3 protein: CATTRAGFTEAFF
V gene: TRBV28; J gene: TRBJ2-5; D gene: -; clone size: -; CDR3 DNA: TGTGCCAGCAGTTTCCTAGCTGCTCAAGAGACCCAGTACTTC; CDR3 protein: CASSFLAAQETQYF
V gene: TRBV11-2; J gene: TRBJ2-1; D gene: -; clone size: many; CDR3 DNA: TGTGCCAGCAGCTCGCTTTCGTACAATGAGCAGTTCTTC; CDR3 protein: CASSSLSYNEQFF
V gene: TRBV7-9; J gene: TRBJ2-5; D gene: -; clone size: -; CDR3 DNA: TGTGCCAGCAGCTTAGTTGGCCGGGAGACCCAGTACTTC; CDR3 protein: CASSLVGRETQYF
V gene: TRBV18; J gene: TRBJ2-3; D gene: TRBD2; clone size: -; CDR3 DNA: TGTGCCAGCTCAGCCGGGACTAGCTTTGATACGCAGTATTTT; CDR3 protein: CASSAGTSFDTQYF
V gene: TRBV11-3; J gene: TRBJ1-1; D gene: -; clone size: many; CDR3 DNA: TGTGCCAGCAGCCCCTCCCCTGGACAGCCCGACGAAGCTTTCTTT; CDR3 protein: CASSPSPGQPDEAFF
V gene: TRBV5-1; J gene: TRBJ2-3; D gene: -; clone size: many; CDR3 DNA: TGCGCCAGCAGCTTGGCCGCTAGCGTTGGAGATACGCAGTATTTT; CDR3 protein: CASSLAASVGDTQYF
V gene: TRBV6-6; J gene: TRBJ1-5; D gene: -; clone size: -; CDR3 DNA: TGTGCCAGCAGTTACTCGATGGGCGGACCGAGCAATCAGCCCCAGCATTTT; CDR3 protein: CASSYSMGGPSNQPQHF
V gene: TRBV7-3; J gene: TRBJ1-2; D gene: -; clone size: few; CDR3 DNA: TGTGCCAGCAGCTTCGGGACAAGGGGATCCGGGAGTGGCTACACCTTC; CDR3 protein: CASSFGTRGSGSGYTF
V gene: TRBV12-3/TRBV12-4; J gene: TRBJ2-1; D gene: -; clone size: many; CDR3 DNA: TGTGCCAGCCGGTTGGGATTCAGGGAGGATGAGCAGTTCTTC; CDR3 protein: CASRLGFREDEQFF
V gene: TRBV7-3; J gene: TRBJ2-1; D gene: TRBD2; clone size: many; CDR3 DNA: TGTGCCAGCAGCTTATATGCTAGCGGGGGCCCTTCCTACAATGAGCAGTTCTTC; CDR3 protein: CASSLYASGGPSYNEQFF
V gene: TRBV6-6; J gene: TRBJ2-7; D gene: -; clone size: many; CDR3 DNA: TGTGCCAGCAGAGATGGGACGCACGAGCAGTACTTC; CDR3 protein: CASRDGTHEQYF
V gene: TRBV7-9; J gene: TRBJ2-3; D gene: -; clone size: -; CDR3 DNA: TGTGCCAGCGACCCACTTCCTTGCACAGATACGCAGTATTTT; CDR3 protein: CASDPLPCTDTQYF
V gene: TRBV29-1; J gene: TRBJ2-3; D gene: -; clone size: many; CDR3 DNA: TGCAGCGTTGGGCGGGACGACCATACGCAGTATTTT; CDR3 protein: CSVGRDDHTQYF
V gene: TRBV18; J gene: TRBJ2-7; D gene: -; clone size: many; CDR3 DNA: TGTGCCAGCTCACCCCCCCGACAGTCCTACGAGCAGTACTTC; CDR3 protein: CASSPPRQSYEQYF
V gene: TRBV12-3/TRBV12-4; J gene: TRBJ2-7; D gene: TRBD2; clone size: many; CDR3 DNA: TGTGCCAGCAGTTTAGGACTAGCGGGACACTACGAGCAGTACTTC; CDR3 protein: CASSLGLAGHYEQYF
V gene: TRBV29-1; J gene: TRBJ2-2; D gene: -; clone size: -; CDR3 DNA: TGCAGCGTCCTTCACAGCCAAGTCAACACCGGGGAGCTGTTTTTT; CDR3 protein: CSVLHSQVNTGELFF